The present TCR beta chain was sequenced within a study of blood T cell repertoires in COVID-19 (dated by TCRdb to 2020 to 2022). For context, the study as a whole: Collaborator samples came from the United States, Italy and Spain and covered acute and convalescent phases of COVID-19. The prospective study material was composed of cDNA or gDNA derived from T cells, B-cell-depleted T cells, or PBMCs. Samples were obtained from the ongoing ImmuneRACE study (first 160 participants) and from about 1,300 subjects provided by 6 global collaborators. Nearly every sample came with metadata listing a de-identified subject ID, COVID-19 status, age in years and sex. HLA class I and class II types, where available, came from metadata supplied by the sample provider rather than from assay-based typing. A freely available public database, intended as a resource for researchers studying the immune response to SARS-CoV-2, is where the repertoires were released. The dataset comprised deeply sampled blood TCRbeta repertoires from subjects exposed to, actively infected with, or recovered from COVID-19.

Here is what the overall study found, with its caveats: Clinical and demographic metadata were provided uncurated, with the amount varying by source and participant.

TCRbeta CDR3 regions were amplified from genomic DNA by means of the immunoSEQ Assay, a bias-controlled multiplex PCR. Per the authors' processing: The number of nucleated cells in each sample was estimated by amplification of reference gene primers within the assay. To quantify the absolute abundance of each unique TCRbeta CDR3 rearrangement, sequence reads were collapsed and filtered. For each sample, productive Simpson clonality was calculated as the square root of Simpson's diversity index over productive rearrangements. Here the immuneACCESS table is served through TCRdb, limited to in-frame sequences with V and J called. Missing clones are a known gap in these copies; in checked studies unresolved V genes cover under half, and the rest lacks a known reason. V and J calls and clone size are copied from that table; D and trimming were computed from the DNA. The sample data list about 200,000 clones, and 89% of these were observed just once. The ten largest clones take up roughly 8.4% of the sample.

Participants in the prospective study were enrolled through a virtual design, were aged roughly 18 to 100 years, and lived in roughly 24 United States geographic areas. In the prospective study, cohorts were assigned on the basis of participant-reported clinical history obtained from a screening survey and a study questionnaire. Recovered participants in ImmuneRACE Cohort 3 were defined as having two consecutive negative NP/OP PCR tests, clearance from a healthcare professional, or resolution of symptoms. In the prospective study, whole blood, serum and a nasopharyngeal or oropharyngeal swab were collected from each participant by mobile phlebotomists. Prospective study participants could optionally give additional blood draws and questionnaires over an approximately 2-month period. Prospective study blood samples were shipped either frozen or at room temperature before DNA extraction. On this clone: No antigen is known for it. There are no base qualities to consult, and no much larger clone falls within one base.

At the junction V is shortened by 1 base and J by 4 bases; bases outside the gene matches: 5. The germline V gene (reference sequence) sets CDR1 to LGHDT and CDR2 to YNNKEL. The CDR3 has 15 amino acids, counting the end cysteine and phenylalanine. Of the read, only the CDR3 DNA is kept; its 45 bases are in frame from base 1. Input material: PBMCs or T cells enriched from blood (not recorded which). This chain joins TRBV3-1 (or the pseudogene TRBV3-2) to TRBJ2-5, with TRBD2 matching 8 junction bases. The TCR comes from a woman between 18 and 30 years old who had recovered from COVID-19. The DNA sequence reads TGTGCCAGCAGCCAAGCCATCGCGGGGGGAGAGACCCAGTACTTC. Protein translation: CASSQAIAGGETQYF.